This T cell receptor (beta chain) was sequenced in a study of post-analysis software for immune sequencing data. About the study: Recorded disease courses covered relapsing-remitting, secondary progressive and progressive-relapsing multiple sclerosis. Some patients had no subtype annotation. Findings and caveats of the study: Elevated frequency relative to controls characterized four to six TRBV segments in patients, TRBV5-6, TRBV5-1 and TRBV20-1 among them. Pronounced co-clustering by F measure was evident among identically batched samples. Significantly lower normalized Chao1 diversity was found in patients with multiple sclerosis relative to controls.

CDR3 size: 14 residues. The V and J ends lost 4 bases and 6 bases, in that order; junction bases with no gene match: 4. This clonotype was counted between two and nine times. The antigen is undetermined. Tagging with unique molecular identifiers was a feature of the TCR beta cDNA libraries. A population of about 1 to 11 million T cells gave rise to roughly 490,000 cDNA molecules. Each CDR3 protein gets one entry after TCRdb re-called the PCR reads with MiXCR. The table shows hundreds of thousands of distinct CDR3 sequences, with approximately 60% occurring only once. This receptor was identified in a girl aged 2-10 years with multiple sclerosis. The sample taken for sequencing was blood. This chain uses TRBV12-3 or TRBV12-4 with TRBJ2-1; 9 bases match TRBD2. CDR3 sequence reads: CASSSSGNANEQFF. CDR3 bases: TGTGCCAGCAGTTCTAGCGGGAATGCCAATGAGCAGTTCTTC.